Below are 5 T cell receptor beta chains sequenced from a single sample in a study of T cell changes during pregnancy in multiple sclerosis. Using immunoSEQ multiplex PCR, the repertoire was profiled, and TCRdb retains in-frame clones only, with some absent. The data hold more than 45,000 clones, with 85% to 95% observed a single time. The starting material was CD8+ T cells from peripheral blood mononuclear cells, obtained in the second trimester of pregnancy. Receptor source: a female donor with multiple sclerosis, enrolled in a pregnancy study.

The V and J genes are TRBV11-3 and TRBJ2-1, with TRBD2 matching over 8 bases. The V and J ends lost 5 bases and 0 bases, in that order; junction bases with no gene match: 3. Germline V lookup: CDR1 SGHNT, CDR2 YENEEA. This CDR3 comprises 15 residues. The CDR3 here is CASSATSGSYNEQFF. For the CDR3, the DNA is TGTGCCAGCAGCGCAACTAGCGGCTCCTACAATGAGCAGTTCTTC.

This clone was counted a few times. This chain's CDR3 is CASSQFGTGGNYGYTF. CDR3 in DNA: TGCGCCAGCAGCCAATTCGGGACAGGGGGCAACTATGGCTACACCTTC. The gene calls are TRBV4-3 and TRBJ1-2; TRBD1 aligns across 12 bases. Germline V gives CDR1 LGHNA, CDR2 YSLEER. The CDR3 extends over 16 amino acids. V was pared by 2 bases and J by 2 bases, with 3 bases of the junction left unmatched.

The chain combines TRBV9 with TRBJ2-7; D perhaps matches TRBD2 (5 bases). The CDR3 contains 14 residues. Germline V lookup: CDR1 SGDLS, CDR2 YYNGEE. V lost 2 bases, J lost 2 bases, and 11 bases lay in between. Here the CDR3 DNA reads TGTGCCAGCAGCGTTGGGGAGTCCACCTACGAGCAGTACTTC. This sequence encodes CASSVGESTYEQYF.

The chain uses TRBV27 and TRBJ2-1, with D maybe TRBD2 (6 bases). This CDR3 contains 16 residues. V was shortened by 2 bases and J by 3 bases, with 14 bases between the two germline ends. Germline lookup yields CDR1 MNHEY and CDR2 SMNVEV (reference sequence). CDR3 bases: TGTGCCAGCAGTTTAACCTTCCCGGGACTCTACAATGAGCAGTTCTTC. It yields the protein CASSLTFPGLYNEQFF.

J is TRBJ2-5 and V is TRBV2; D is perhaps TRBD1 (5 bases). V was pared by 1 base and J by 4 bases, with 13 bases between. This CDR3 is built from 15 residues. Germline-derived CDR1 and CDR2 are SNHLY and FYNNEI. In DNA, the CDR3 is TGTGCCAGCAGTGAAGGCAGGGTAAAGGTAGAGACCCAGTACTTC. Protein product: CASSEGRVKVETQYF. The full variable domain, rest sourced from reference TRBV2 and TRBJ2-5, is EPEVTQTPSHQVTQMGQEVILRCVPISNHLYFYWYRQILGQKVEFLVSFYNNEISEKSEIFDDQFSVERPDGSNFTLKIRSTKLEDSAMYFCASSEGRVKVETQYFGPGTRLLVL.